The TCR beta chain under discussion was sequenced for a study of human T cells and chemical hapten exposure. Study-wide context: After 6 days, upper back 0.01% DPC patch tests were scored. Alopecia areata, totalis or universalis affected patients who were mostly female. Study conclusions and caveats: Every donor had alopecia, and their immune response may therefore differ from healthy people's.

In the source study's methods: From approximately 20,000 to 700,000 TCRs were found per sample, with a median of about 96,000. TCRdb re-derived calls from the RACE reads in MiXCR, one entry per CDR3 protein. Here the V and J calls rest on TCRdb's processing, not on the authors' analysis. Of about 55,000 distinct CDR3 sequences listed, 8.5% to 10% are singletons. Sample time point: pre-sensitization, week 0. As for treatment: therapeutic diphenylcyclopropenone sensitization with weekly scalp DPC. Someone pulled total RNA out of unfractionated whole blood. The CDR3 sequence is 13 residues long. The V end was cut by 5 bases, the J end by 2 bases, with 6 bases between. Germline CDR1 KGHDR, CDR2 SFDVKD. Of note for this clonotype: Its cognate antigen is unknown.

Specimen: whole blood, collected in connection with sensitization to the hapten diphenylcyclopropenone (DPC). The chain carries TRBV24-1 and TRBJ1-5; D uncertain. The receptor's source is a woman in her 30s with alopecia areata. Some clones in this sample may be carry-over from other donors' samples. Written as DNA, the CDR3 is TGTGCCACCAGTGTCGGGGGCAATCAGCCCCAGCATTTT. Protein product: CATSVGGNQPQHF.